Listed here is a single T cell receptor (beta chain). Participant ages covered about 18 to 100 years across 20 to 25 US areas. Allocation to cohorts depended on clinical history reported by the participants. This record comes from a study of blood T cell repertoires in COVID-19. The authors' processing: Reference gene primers were amplified, and this amplification served to estimate nucleated cell counts. The method was immunoSEQ multiplex PCR; TCRdb's version includes in-frame clones alone and lacks a portion of them. The V and J calls and clone size are taken from that table; D and trimming were inferred from the DNA. The data contain approximately 210,000 clones, roughly nine tenths of them singletons. Trimming pared 5 bases from V and 4 bases from J, leaving 17 bases between. The germline V gene encodes CDR1 SGHVS and CDR2 FQNEAQ. The length of the CDR3 is 15 residues.

The TCR sequence derives from a woman aged 30 to 39 who had recovered from COVID-19. Sequencing used PBMCs or T cells enriched from blood (not recorded which). The chain employs TRBV7-8 and TRBJ1-2; D may be TRBD1 (6 bases). The CDR3: CASSPSDRSPYGYTF. CDR3 nucleotide sequence: TGTGCCAGCAGCCCCTCGGACAGATCACCCTATGGCTACACCTTC.